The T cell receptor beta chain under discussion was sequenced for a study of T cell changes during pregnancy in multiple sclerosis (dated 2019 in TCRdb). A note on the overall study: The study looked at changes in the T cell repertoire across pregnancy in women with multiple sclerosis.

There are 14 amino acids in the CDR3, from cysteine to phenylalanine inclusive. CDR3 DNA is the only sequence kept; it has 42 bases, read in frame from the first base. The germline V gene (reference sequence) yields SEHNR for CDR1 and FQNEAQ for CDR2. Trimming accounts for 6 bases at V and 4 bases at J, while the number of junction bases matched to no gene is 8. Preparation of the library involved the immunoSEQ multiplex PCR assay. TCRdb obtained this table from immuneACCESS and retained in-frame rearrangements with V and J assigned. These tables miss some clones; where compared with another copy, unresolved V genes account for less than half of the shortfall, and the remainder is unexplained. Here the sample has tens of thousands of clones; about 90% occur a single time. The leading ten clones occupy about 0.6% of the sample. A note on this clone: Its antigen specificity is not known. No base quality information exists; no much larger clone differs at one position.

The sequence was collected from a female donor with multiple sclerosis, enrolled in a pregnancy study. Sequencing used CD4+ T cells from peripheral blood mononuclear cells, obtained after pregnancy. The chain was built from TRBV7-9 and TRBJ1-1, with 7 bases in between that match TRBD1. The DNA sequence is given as TGTGCCAGCAGTGTAACAGGGGTAAGCACTGAAGCTTTCTTT. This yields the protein CASSVTGVSTEAFF. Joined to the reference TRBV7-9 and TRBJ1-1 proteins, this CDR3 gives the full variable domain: DTGVSQNPRHKITKRGQNVTFRCDPISEHNRLYWYRQTLGQGPEFLTYFQNEAQLEKSRLLSDRFSAERPKGSFSTLEIQRTEQGDSAMYLCASSVTGVSTEAFFGQGTRLTVV.